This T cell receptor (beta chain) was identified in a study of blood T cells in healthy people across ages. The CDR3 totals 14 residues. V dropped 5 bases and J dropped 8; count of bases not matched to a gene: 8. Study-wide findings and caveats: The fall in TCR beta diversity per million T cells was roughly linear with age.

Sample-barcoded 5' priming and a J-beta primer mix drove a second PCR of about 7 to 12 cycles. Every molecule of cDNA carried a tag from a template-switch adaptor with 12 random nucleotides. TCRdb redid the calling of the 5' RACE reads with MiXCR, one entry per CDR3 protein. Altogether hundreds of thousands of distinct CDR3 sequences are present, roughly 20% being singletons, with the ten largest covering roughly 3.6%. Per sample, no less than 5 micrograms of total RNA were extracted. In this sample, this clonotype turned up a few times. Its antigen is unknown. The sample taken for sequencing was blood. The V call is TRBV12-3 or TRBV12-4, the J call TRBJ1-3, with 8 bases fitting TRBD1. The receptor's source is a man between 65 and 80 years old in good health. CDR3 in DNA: TGTGCCAGCAGTCTCCGGGACAGGCAACACACCATATATTTT. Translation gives CASSLRDRQHTIYF.